Sequencing of this T cell receptor (beta chain) was carried out in a study of control samples from healthy donors and cancer patients. Generated by immunoSEQ multiplex PCR, the TCRdb table keeps only in-frame clones and is missing some. In the table there are approximately 150,000 clones, more than 85% of which are singletons. V was clipped by 0 bases and J by 0 bases, with 9 bases between them. Germline CDR1 is LGHDT and CDR2 is YNNKEL (reference sequence). The CDR3 has 16 amino acids. The clonotype comes from a woman between 40 and 50 years old in good health. Sequencing was carried out using blood. The chain combines TRBV3-1 (or the pseudogene TRBV3-2) with TRBJ1-3, with unresolved D. CDR3 sequence reads: CASSQDPGYSGNTIYF. The CDR3 DNA reads as TGTGCCAGCAGCCAAGATCCGGGGTACTCTGGAAACACCATATATTTT.